Reported below is one TCR beta chain. Its target antigen remains unknown. No qualities accompany the bases; no much larger clone lies one base away. Spanning cysteine to phenylalanine, the CDR3 consists of 13 amino acids. The DNA shown is the 39-base CDR3, in frame from base 1. Reading the germline V gene gives CDR1 KGHSH and CDR2 LQKENI. V drops 2 bases and J drops 5 bases, leaving 8 bases in between. This sample was taken from a study of blood T cells in healthy people across ages (dated by TCRdb to between 2015 and 2016). Broadly, across the study: Template switching captured roughly one uniquely barcoded TCR beta cDNA molecule per two T cells in model experiments. To avoid experimental bias, donors of different ages were spread randomly across the sequencing lanes. Four age groups were formed from the donors: young (average roughly 16 years), middle-aged (approximately 39), aged (under 70) and long-lived (roughly 88). Age-related changes in TCR beta repertoire diversity were measured in the study by deep sequencing normalized with unique cDNA molecular identifiers. For two donors (one aged 18 to 30 and one aged 80 or older), the study analyzed two additional independent replicas of 1 million unique cDNA reads from the same blood draw.

The study at large found these results: Estimates of total diversity from one million sequenced T cells were regarded as lower bounds and underestimates. The long-lived group showed more naive CD4+ T cells, fewer expanded clones and increased TCR diversity than the aged group, suggesting age selection. Observed TCR beta diversity per million T cells fell roughly linearly with age, and a significant reduction was already apparent by age roughly 40. Because donor CMV infection status was unknown, age-related changes in expanded clonotypes were potentially confounded. There was a strong correlation between observed TCR beta diversity and the percentage of naive T cells measured by flow cytometry. Because profiling used bulk unsorted PBMCs, naive and antigen-experienced compartments could not be compared conclusively.

The roughly 42 donors, aged 6 to 90 years, were systemically healthy Caucasian individuals from Russia. Roughly 10 milliliters of peripheral blood were collected from each donor into EDTA-treated Vacutainer tubes. Ficoll-Paque density-gradient centrifugation was used to isolate PBMCs, with at least 6.5 million per sample. Total RNA, at least 6 micrograms per sample, was extracted from PBMCs with Trizol reagent. The percentages of naive CD45RAhigh/CD27high T cells were determined by flow cytometry on a PBMC aliquot from every donor. The library was made by 5' RACE. The reads were generated on an Illumina HiSeq 2500. A second roughly 7 to 12 cycle PCR used a sample-barcoded 5' primer and a J-beta primer mix. A unique molecular identifier was introduced onto each TCR beta cDNA molecule by a template-switch 5' adaptor carrying 12 random nucleotides. At least 3 million CDR3-containing paired-end reads were obtained from each sample. The Mint cDNA synthesis kit, primed by a TRBC-specific oligonucleotide, was used to synthesize first-strand cDNA from all RNA. After uracil-DNA glycosylase treatment, a first 18-cycle PCR used universal primers M1SS and BC2_uni_R on all cDNA. The published analysis was carried out like this. Each sample was normalized by randomly selecting 1 million high-quality reads, each carrying a distinct molecular identifier. Reads sharing molecular identifiers were discarded rather than binned into consensus sequences. MiTCR, with a Q25 quality threshold and the strictest error-elimination algorithm, was used for CDR3 identification, clonotype clustering and error correction. A nonparametric unseen species model using Euler transformation provided a lower-bound estimate of total TCR beta diversity. TCRdb ran its own pipeline on the public reads, namely fastp trimming at Q25 and MiXCR clone calling, and kept in-frame beta chains. Rows matching on CDR3 protein sequence are summarized as one entry with the most common DNA and genes. These V and J calls are TCRdb output, not the study's own analysis. Here the sample has approximately 1.5 million distinct CDR3 sequences; approximately 43% occur a single time. Of the sample, about 4% falls within the top ten clones.

The clonotype originates from a woman between 18 and 30 years old in good health. Source material: blood. The V gene is TRBV18 and the J gene is TRBJ2-3; no D gene is confidently identified. The encoded CDR3 is CASSPVTQDTQYF. The nucleotide sequence reads as follows: TGTGCCAGCTCACCAGTCACCCAAGATACGCAGTATTTT.